The 27 T cell receptor beta chains presented below share a single source sample, sequenced in a study of T cells in Graves' hyperthyroidism and ophthalmopathy. RNA transcripts yielded amplified TCR beta CDR3 regions. In the first-round RT-PCR of the TCR CDR3, the HTBI primer set was used. TCRdb reprocessed the multiplex PCR reads via MiXCR and lists one record per CDR3 protein. Among 600,000 or so distinct CDR3 sequences, 11% to 15% were seen once, and the ten largest hold roughly 7%. The sample was blood. These receptors all stem from a woman younger than 30 with Graves' ophthalmopathy.

This clonotype was detected a few times. This sequence joins TRBV19 and TRBJ1-5, with D possibly TRBD1 on 6 matching bases. The CDR3 is made up of 15 amino acids. The germline CDR1 and CDR2 sequences are LNHDA and SQIVND (reference sequence). V lost 5 bases and J 0 bases, leaving 11 bases between the germline ends. DNA of the CDR3: TGTGCCAGTAGTCCCAAACAGGGTAGCAATCAGCCCCAGCATTTT. Translating gives CASSPKQGSNQPQHF.

This clonotype was counted many times. V and J are TRBV30 and TRBJ2-7, with D unresolved. In germline, CDR1 is GTSNPN, CDR2 SVGIG (reference sequence). This CDR3 has 14 amino acids. V gave up 0 bases and J gave up 5 bases, with 14 bases separating them. Here the CDR3 reads CAWSVFKGRDEQYF. The CDR3 nucleotides read TGTGCCTGGAGTGTATTCAAAGGGCGCGACGAGCAGTACTTC.

The sample holds many counts of this clonotype. The J gene is TRBJ1-1, the V gene TRBV6-2 or TRBV6-3; the D gene is possibly TRBD1 (5 bases). V was pared by 7 bases and J by 1 base, with 10 bases between. The CDR3 has 13 amino acids. Per germline, CDR1 MNHEY and CDR2 SVGEGT. The chain's CDR3 is CASTWDGNTEAFF. The CDR3 region has the DNA TGTGCCAGCACGTGGGACGGGAACACTGAAGCTTTCTTT.

This clonotype was seen ten or more times. The gene calls are TRBV7-2 and TRBJ1-2; 8 bases are a match to TRBD1. This CDR3 is 15 amino acids long. With 2 bases clipped from V and 0 bases from J, the junction kept 2 bases outside the gene matches. Germline CDR1 and CDR2: SGHTA and FQGNSA. CDR3 nucleotide sequence: TGTGCCAGCAGCTTACAGGGGGCCACTAACTATGGCTACACCTTC. Amino acids: CASSLQGATNYGYTF. Using reference TRBV7-2 and TRBJ1-2 for the parts outside the CDR3, the full variable domain is GAGVSQSPSNKVTEKGKDVELRCDPISGHTALYWYRQSLGQGLEFLIYFQGNSAPDKSGLPSDRFSAERTGGSVSTLTIQRTQQEDSAVYLCASSLQGATNYGYTFGSGTRLTVV.

This clonotype was detected a few times. The chain uses TRBV20-1 and TRBJ2-7, with D perhaps matching TRBD2 (6 bases). V was pared by 0 bases and J by 7 bases, with 22 bases between. Germline V gene lookup returns CDR1 DFQATT and CDR2 SNEGSKA (reference sequence). CDR3 length equals 16 residues. CDR3 sequence (DNA): TGCAGTGCTAGAGATCTACGGCGGGGTGAGGGTTGGGAGCAGTACTTC. Translating gives CSARDLRRGEGWEQYF.

This clonotype appeared many times. J is TRBJ2-1 and V is TRBV6-1; the match to TRBD1 covers 8 bases. J lost 3 bases, V lost 6 bases, and 7 bases had no gene match. CDR1 is MNHNS, CDR2 SASEGT, per germline. The CDR3 spans 15 residues. CDR3 sequence reads: CASSDGQGYYNEQFF. The CDR3, as DNA: TGTGCCAGCAGCGACGGACAGGGATACTACAATGAGCAGTTCTTC.

This clonotype showed up many times. The chain employs TRBV11-2 and TRBJ2-5; D possibly matches TRBD1 or TRBD2 (6 bases each). V lost 4 bases to trimming and J lost 4 bases, with 13 bases between them. This CDR3 has 14 residues. Germline CDR1 and CDR2: SGHAT and FQNNGV. CDR3 DNA sequence: TGTGCCAGCAGCTCCCCGAGGGGGGCAGAGACCCAGTACTTC. Amino acids: CASSSPRGAETQYF. Together with reference TRBV11-2 and TRBJ2-5, the CDR3 gives the full variable domain: EAGVAQSPRYKIIEKRQSVAFWCNPISGHATLYWYQQILGQGPKLLIQFQNNGVVDDSQLPKDRFSAERLKGVDSTLKIQPAKLEDSAVYLCASSSPRGAETQYFGPGTRLLVL.

This clonotype appeared many times. This chain uses TRBV20-1 with TRBJ2-7; TRBD2 matches at 10 bases. The junction had 10 bases not matched to a gene; V was cut back by 6 bases and J by 2 bases. In germline, CDR1 is DFQATT, CDR2 SNEGSKA (reference sequence). The CDR3 runs 15 residues. DNA for the CDR3: TGCAGTGCCCATGACCTAGCGGGAGTCCCCTACGAGCAGTACTTC. The encoded protein is CSAHDLAGVPYEQYF.

In its sample, this clonotype was seen many times. The CDR3 reads CATSDRDSYGYTF. The DNA of the CDR3 is TGTGCCACCAGTGACCGGGACAGCTATGGCTACACCTTC. This chain uses TRBV24-1 with TRBJ1-2, with 7 nucleotides matching TRBD1. This CDR3 spans 13 amino acids. The ends lost 4 bases at V and 4 bases at J; junction bases unmatched: 2. The germline V gene has CDR1 KGHDR and CDR2 SFDVKD.

V usage is TRBV10-3 and J usage is TRBJ1-3; 7 nucleotides align to TRBD1. This CDR3 is built from 14 residues. The trim removed 4 bases at V and 4 bases at J, leaving 4 bases unmatched. Germline CDR1 is ENHRY and CDR2 is SYGVKD. CDR3 DNA sequence: TGTGCCATCAGTGCCCAGGGGGACGGAAACACCATATATTTT. It codes for CAISAQGDGNTIYF.

CDR3 sequence: CASSPSGSRGDTEAFF. In DNA form, the CDR3 reads TGTGCCAGCTCGCCCTCCGGAAGTAGGGGCGACACTGAAGCTTTCTTT. V gene TRBV18 combines with J gene TRBJ1-1; D is perhaps TRBD1 (5 bases). V was pared by 6 bases and J by 3 bases, with 20 bases between. This CDR3 has 16 residues. Germline V lookup: CDR1 KGHSH, CDR2 LQKENI.

The J gene is TRBJ1-1, the V gene TRBV19, with 7 bases identical to TRBD1. V shed 5 bases, J shed 4 bases, and the junction held 4 bases outside the gene matches. This CDR3 contains 13 residues. Germline values: CDR1 LNHDA, CDR2 SQIVND (reference sequence). The CDR3 DNA follows: TGTGCCAGTAGTGAACAGGGGAGCACTGAAGCTTTCTTT. This sequence encodes CASSEQGSTEAFF. Supplemented by reference TRBV19 and TRBJ1-1, the full variable domain reads DGGITQSPKYLFRKEGQNVTLSCEQNLNHDAMYWYRQDPGQGLRLIYYSQIVNDFQKGDIAEGYSVSREKKESFPLTVTSAQKNPTAFYLCASSEQGSTEAFFGQGTRLTVV.

This clonotype occurred many times. This rearrangement joins TRBV11-2 to TRBJ1-2; D may be TRBD1 (6 bases). The V and J ends lost 2 bases and 8 bases respectively, with 12 bases between them. CDR1 SGHAT and CDR2 FQNNGV come from the germline V gene. CDR3 length: 13 amino acids. The DNA of the CDR3 is TGTGCCAGCAGCTTAAGGGCAGGGGACGGCTACACCTTC. It is translated as CASSLRAGDGYTF.

This clonotype showed up just a few times. The chain is built from TRBV5-6 and TRBJ2-1; 10 bases are shared with TRBD2. J gave up 6 bases and V 0 bases, and 15 bases lay outside the gene matches. There are 19 residues in the CDR3. Germline V gene lookup returns CDR1 SGHDT and CDR2 YYEEEE. CDR3 sequence reads: CASSLDSPLAGEGFNEQFF. In DNA, the CDR3 is TGTGCCAGCAGCTTGGACAGCCCTCTAGCGGGAGAAGGGTTCAATGAGCAGTTCTTC.

This clonotype was counted ten times or more. This sequence joins TRBV5-5 and TRBJ1-5; perhaps TRBD1 as D (5 bases). The CDR3 runs 17 residues. Germline lookup yields CDR1 SGHKS and CDR2 YYEKEE (reference sequence). With 4 bases removed from V and 0 bases from J, the gap between germline ends came to 17 bases. The CDR3, as DNA: TGTGCCAGCAGCGGTGGGACGGGAAGTTATAGCAATCAGCCCCAGCATTTT. It codes for CASSGGTGSYSNQPQHF.

This clonotype was detected many times. The rearrangement joins TRBV2 to TRBJ2-7; D unclear. Trimming left V 5 bases short and J 6 bases short, with 14 bases between. CDR3 length equals 13 residues. CDR1 is SNHLY and CDR2 is FYNNEI in the germline V gene. The CDR3 loop reads CASSLDPTGEQYF. The CDR3 bases are TGTGCCAGCAGTCTAGACCCGACCGGCGAGCAGTACTTC.

This clonotype was found many times. This rearrangement joins TRBV7-2 to TRBJ2-3, with a possible D match to TRBD2 (6 bases). The length of the CDR3 is 15 residues. The V and J ends lost 5 bases and 0 bases respectively, with 12 bases between them. Germline V gene data show CDR1 as SGHTA and CDR2 as FQGNSA. The chain's CDR3 is CASSRGWFSTDTQYF. Here the CDR3 DNA reads TGTGCCAGCAGCCGGGGGTGGTTTAGCACAGATACGCAGTATTTT.

This clonotype has a count of ten or more. The chain employs TRBV2 and TRBJ1-1; D not resolved. This CDR3 spans 12 amino acids. The ends were cut back, 7 bases at V and 6 bases at J, with 12 bases in the middle. Germline lookup yields CDR1 SNHLY and CDR2 FYNNEI. Here the CDR3 DNA reads TGTGCCAGCATTTCGCCCTGGGCTGAAGCTTTCTTT. It translates to CASISPWAEAFF.

This clonotype has more than one count but fewer than ten. J is TRBJ2-1 and V is TRBV4-3; TRBD1 matches 12 bases. This CDR3 is 17 amino acids long. Germline loops: CDR1 LGHNA, CDR2 YSLEER. V lost 5 bases, J lost 7 bases, and 12 bases stayed unmatched. CDR3 loop: CASSSITGTGGLNEQFF. In DNA form, the CDR3 reads TGCGCCAGCAGCTCCATAACCGGGACAGGGGGCTTGAATGAGCAGTTCTTC.

This clonotype was seen repeatedly, ten times or more. V gene TRBV7-2 combines with J gene TRBJ1-4; unclear D gene. Germline V gene lookup returns CDR1 SGHTA and CDR2 FQGNSA. The CDR3 totals 15 residues. Trimming took 4 bases from V and 0 from J, leaving 9 bases between them. CDR3 sequence (DNA): TGTGCCAGCAGCTCCCAATCCGCAACTAATGAAAAACTGTTTTTT. It yields the protein CASSSQSATNEKLFF.

In its sample, this clonotype was seen many times. V and J are TRBV7-8 and TRBJ2-3; D assignment may be TRBD1 or TRBD2 (6 bases each). With 4 bases removed from V and 0 bases from J, the gap between germline ends came to 17 bases. From germline, CDR1 is SGHVS and CDR2 FQNEAQ. CDR3 length: 17 amino acids. The CDR3 nucleotides read TGTGCCAGCAGCTCCGTCCGGCGGGACACTAGCACAGATACGCAGTATTTT. Residues: CASSSVRRDTSTDTQYF.

The rearrangement joins TRBV19 to TRBJ1-3; no firm D call. CDR1 LNHDA and CDR2 SQIVND come from the germline V gene (reference sequence). Trimming left V 7 bases short and J 0 bases short, with 10 bases between. CDR3 size: 14 residues. CDR3 sequence reads: CASTEVISGNTIYF. Written as DNA, the CDR3 is TGTGCCAGTACCGAAGTCATCTCTGGAAACACCATATATTTT. The full variable domain, its missing parts supplied by reference TRBV19 and TRBJ1-3, is DGGITQSPKYLFRKEGQNVTLSCEQNLNHDAMYWYRQDPGQGLRLIYYSQIVNDFQKGDIAEGYSVSREKKESFPLTVTSAQKNPTAFYLCASTEVISGNTIYFGEGSWLTVV.

This clonotype was found many times. The chain carries TRBV12-3 or TRBV12-4 and TRBJ2-7, with D possibly matching TRBD1 (5 bases). Between the trimmed V and J ends, which lost 6 bases and 7 bases, there was a span of 16 bases. The CDR3 is 13 residues long. The CDR3 spells CASSFDQGREQYF. CDR3 bases: TGTGCCAGCAGCTTCGACCAGGGTAGGGAGCAGTACTTC.

The chain combines TRBV7-3 with TRBJ1-1; D not resolved. The CDR3 covers 12 residues. V lost 6 bases to trimming and J lost 4 bases, with 9 bases between them. From germline, CDR1 is SGHTA and CDR2 FQGTGA. CDR3 coding DNA: TGTGCCAGCAGAGACCCGGGCACTGAAGCTTTCTTT. Translation gives CASRDPGTEAFF. Drawing the rest from reference TRBV7-3 and TRBJ1-1, the complete variable domain is GAGVSQTPSNKVTEKGKYVELRCDPISGHTALYWYRQSLGQGPEFLIYFQGTGAADDSGLPNDRFFAVRPEGSVSTLKIQRTERGDSAVYLCASRDPGTEAFFGQGTRLTVV.

In DNA form, the CDR3 reads TGTGCCAGTAGTAAGCCCGACCGGAATGAAAAACTGTTTTTT. Amino acid sequence: CASSKPDRNEKLFF. The chain is built from TRBV19 and TRBJ1-4; unclear D gene. The CDR3 has 14 amino acids. Germline V gene sequence: CDR1 LNHDA, CDR2 SQIVND (reference sequence). V lost 4 bases, J lost 5 bases, and 11 bases lay in between. The full variable domain, in which reference TRBV19 and TRBJ1-4 provide the parts outside the CDR3, is DGGITQSPKYLFRKEGQNVTLSCEQNLNHDAMYWYRQDPGQGLRLIYYSQIVNDFQKGDIAEGYSVSREKKESFPLTVTSAQKNPTAFYLCASSKPDRNEKLFFGSGTQLSVL.

There are many counts of this clonotype. The V call is TRBV9, the J call TRBJ2-5; D ambiguous. Trimming took off 0 bases at V and 4 bases at J, with 13 bases between the two ends. The CDR3 has 15 amino acids. Germline loops: CDR1 SGDLS, CDR2 YYNGEE. CDR3 DNA: TGTGCCAGCAGCGTAGAAACTCGAGCCCGAGAGACCCAGTACTTC. Amino acids: CASSVETRARETQYF.

For this clonotype: A much larger clone sits a single nucleotide away, making a read error possible. The chain is built from TRBV2 and TRBJ2-1; the match to TRBD2 covers 7 bases. Germline CDR1 and CDR2: SNHLY and FYNNEI. This CDR3 contains 15 residues. With V trimmed by 8 bases and J by 6 bases, 13 bases remained unmatched. The CDR3 here is CASLKGGRKTNEQFF. Here the CDR3 DNA reads TGTGCCAGCCTTAAGGGCGGGAGAAAGACCAATGAGCAGTTCTTC.